What follows describes a single TCR beta chain. Antigen specificity is unknown. The data are from a study of spatial heterogeneity in lung cancer. Looking at the study overall: Within tumor regions, the number of TCR transcripts tracked closely with a T cell module score obtained from matched bulk RNA-seq.

Time point meaning: sample taken at primary tumor resection. Samples came from roughly 72 TRACERx patients with untreated early-stage lung cancer. In TCRdb, the 5' RACE reads were re-called with MiXCR into one record per CDR3 protein. The data contain several hundred distinct CDR3 sequences, under 15% of them singletons. Notes on the study in general: Tumoral mutation counts were tracked by counts of expanded intratumoral alpha and beta TCRs. Nonsynonymous mutation counts, ubiquitous and regional, were tracked by the respective counts of ubiquitous and regional expanded TCRs.

Germline V CDR1 and CDR2: DFQATT, SNEGSKA (reference sequence). The CDR3 spans 14 residues. V gave up 4 bases and J gave up 6 bases, with 17 bases separating them. The sample here was lung tumor tissue, taken at surgery. The source is a male donor with early-stage non-small cell lung cancer. This chain connects TRBV20-1 to TRBJ2-3, with D maybe TRBD2 (5 bases). The CDR3 loop reads CSANPGVAMDTQYF. The CDR3 DNA reads as TGCAGTGCTAACCCCGGGGTAGCTATGGATACGCAGTATTTT.